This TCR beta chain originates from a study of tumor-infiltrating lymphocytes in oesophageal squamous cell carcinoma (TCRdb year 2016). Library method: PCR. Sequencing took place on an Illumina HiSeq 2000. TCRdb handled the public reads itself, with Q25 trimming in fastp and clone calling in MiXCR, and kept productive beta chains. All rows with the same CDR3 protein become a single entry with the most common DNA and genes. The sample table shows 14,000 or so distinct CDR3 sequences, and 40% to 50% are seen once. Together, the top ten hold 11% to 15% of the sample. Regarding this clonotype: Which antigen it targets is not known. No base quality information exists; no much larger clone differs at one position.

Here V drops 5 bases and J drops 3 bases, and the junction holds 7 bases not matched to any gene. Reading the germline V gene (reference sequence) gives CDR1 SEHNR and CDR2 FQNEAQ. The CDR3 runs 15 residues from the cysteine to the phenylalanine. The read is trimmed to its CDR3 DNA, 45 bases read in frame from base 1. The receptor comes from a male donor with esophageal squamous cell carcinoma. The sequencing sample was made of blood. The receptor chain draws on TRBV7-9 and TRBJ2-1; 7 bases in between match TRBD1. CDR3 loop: CASSQGTANYNEQFF. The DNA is TGTGCCAGCAGCCAGGGGACAGCGAACTACAATGAGCAGTTCTTC. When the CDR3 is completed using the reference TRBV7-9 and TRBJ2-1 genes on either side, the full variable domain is DTGVSQNPRHKITKRGQNVTFRCDPISEHNRLYWYRQTLGQGPEFLTYFQNEAQLEKSRLLSDRFSAERPKGSFSTLEIQRTEQGDSAMYLCASSQGTANYNEQFFGPGTRLTVL.